The rows below give T cell receptor beta chains drawn from one sample of a study of OX40 agonist ivuxolimab in advanced cancers. TCRdb keeps only in-frame clones here, not all; method: immunoSEQ multiplex PCR. The profile shows tens of thousands of clones, about 85% of them singletons. The material sequenced was CD4+ or CD8+ T cells sorted from blood, taken in a trial of the OX40 agonist ivuxolimab. The source of these receptors is an adult with an advanced solid tumor such as melanoma, head and neck, liver or kidney cancer. The CDR3 runs from the conserved cysteine through the conserved F or W. The D gene is left open where the match is weak. Size is omitted from some rows. Given values are once, few, many or a class for expanded clones.

d_call: TRBD1
v_call: TRBV9
j_call: TRBJ1-4
cdr3_length: 13
clone_size: .
cdr3_aa: CASSRDSNEKLFF
cdr3_nt: TGTGCCAGCTCCAGGGACAGTAATGAAAAACTGTTTTTT

d_call: TRBD1
v_call: TRBV19
j_call: TRBJ1-1
cdr3_length: 14
clone_size: once
cdr3_aa: CASRRDRVDTEAFF
cdr3_nt: TGTGCCAGTAGGAGGGACAGGGTGGACACTGAAGCTTTCTTT

d_call: .
v_call: TRBV19
j_call: TRBJ1-5
cdr3_length: 14
clone_size: .
cdr3_aa: CASTLDSSNQPQHF
cdr3_nt: TGTGCCAGTACCCTGGACAGTAGCAATCAGCCCCAGCATTTT

d_call: TRBD1
v_call: TRBV19
j_call: TRBJ2-2
cdr3_length: 13
clone_size: .
cdr3_aa: CASGDRDGGELFF
cdr3_nt: TGTGCCAGTGGGGACAGGGACGGCGGGGAGCTGTTTTTT

d_call: .
v_call: TRBV30
j_call: TRBJ2-2
cdr3_length: 10
clone_size: .
cdr3_aa: CASGVGELFF
cdr3_nt: TGTGCCTCCGGCGTCGGGGAGCTGTTTTTT

d_call: .
v_call: TRBV7-2
j_call: TRBJ2-2
cdr3_length: 15
clone_size: .
cdr3_aa: CASSFVSGNTGELFF
cdr3_nt: TGTGCCAGCAGCTTTGTAAGCGGGAACACCGGGGAGCTGTTTTTT

d_call: .
v_call: TRBV6-5
j_call: TRBJ1-1
cdr3_length: 13
clone_size: .
cdr3_aa: CASINTLNTEAFF
cdr3_nt: TGTGCCAGCATCAATACACTTAACACTGAAGCTTTCTTT

d_call: .
v_call: TRBV11-2
j_call: TRBJ2-7
cdr3_length: 13
clone_size: large
cdr3_aa: CASSLGPNYEQYF
cdr3_nt: TGTGCCAGCAGCTTAGGACCCAATTACGAGCAGTACTTC

d_call: TRBD1
v_call: TRBV4-1
j_call: TRBJ2-1
cdr3_length: 16
clone_size: .
cdr3_aa: CASSQLQGARGDEQFF
cdr3_nt: TGCGCCAGCAGCCAACTACAGGGGGCTAGGGGCGATGAGCAGTTCTTC

d_call: TRBD2
v_call: TRBV19
j_call: TRBJ2-4
cdr3_length: 15
clone_size: .
cdr3_aa: CASSKTSVAKNIQYF
cdr3_nt: TGTGCCAGTAGTAAGACTAGCGTGGCCAAAAACATTCAGTACTTC

d_call: TRBD1
v_call: TRBV18
j_call: TRBJ1-5
cdr3_length: 13
clone_size: .
cdr3_aa: CASSPGQGQPQHF
cdr3_nt: TGTGCCAGCTCACCCGGACAGGGACAACCCCAGCATTTT

d_call: TRBD1
v_call: TRBV15
j_call: TRBJ2-7
cdr3_length: 14
clone_size: medium-sized
cdr3_aa: CATSPRDRVSEQYF
cdr3_nt: TGTGCCACCAGCCCTAGGGACAGGGTATCCGAGCAGTACTTC

d_call: .
v_call: TRBV10-2
j_call: TRBJ2-7
cdr3_length: 13
clone_size: .
cdr3_aa: CASSEGTVYEQYF
cdr3_nt: TGCGCCAGCAGTGAGGGGACCGTCTACGAGCAGTACTTC